This T cell receptor (beta chain) was captured by sequencing in a study of shared clonotypes between healthy human individuals. Study-wide points: Estimated clonotype richness was generally higher in naive than memory subsets.

The table came from immunoSEQ multiplex PCR; TCRdb's copy has only in-frame clones and leaves some out. Altogether about 2,200,000 clones are present, about 93% being singletons, with the ten largest covering 1.5% to 2%. It was CD45RO-negative cells, positively selected for CCR7, that made up naive CD8 cells, with terminally differentiated effector memory CD45RA+ cells excluded. This CDR3 has 14 residues. The germline V and J ends were trimmed by 1 base and 5 bases, with 11 bases remaining between them. Germline V gene data show CDR1 as SGHTA and CDR2 as FQGNSA. Turning to this clone: Its antigen is still unknown.

This clonotype was obtained from a man between 18 and 35 years old in good health. Some clones in this sample may be carry-over from other donors' samples. What was sequenced was naive CD8+ T cells from PBMCs. The V call is TRBV7-2, the J call TRBJ2-5; a weak D match, TRBD2 (6 bases). The CDR3 bases are TGTGCCAGCAGCTTAGTGGGGGACTGGGAGACCCAGTACTTC. Translating it yields CASSLVGDWETQYF.